These 5 T cell receptor beta chains were sequenced from one sample in a study of blood T cell repertoires in COVID-19. Only in-frame clones appear in the TCRdb table, and some are missing; sequencing was by immunoSEQ multiplex PCR. The sample gives some 15,000 clones, roughly 80% of which show up once; about 25% is in the top ten. Sequencing input: peripheral blood. All receptors derive from a woman in her fifties or sixties with acute or convalescent COVID-19.

This clone occurred a few times. V usage is TRBV6-6 and J usage is TRBJ2-6; D ambiguous. V lost 7 bases and J 2 bases, leaving 12 bases between the germline ends. Germline V gene lookup returns CDR1 MNHNY and CDR2 SVGAGI (reference sequence). The CDR3 totals 15 residues. The CDR3 bases are TGTGCCAGCACTATTCATATCGCTGGGGCCAACGTCCTGACTTTC. This translates into CASTIHIAGANVLTF.

The V call is TRBV18, the J call TRBJ1-1, with unresolved D. V lost 5 bases to trimming and J lost 6 bases, with 13 bases between them. The CDR3 consists of 13 residues. Germline CDR1 KGHSH, CDR2 LQKENI. Here the CDR3 reads CASSASPQAEAFF. The CDR3 DNA is TGTGCCAGCTCAGCCTCCCCTCAGGCTGAAGCTTTCTTT.

This chain uses TRBV28 with TRBJ1-3; a possible D gene is TRBD1 (6 bases). This CDR3 is 15 amino acids long. V lost 1 base and J lost 2, with 9 bases in between. Germline V gene data show CDR1 as MDHEN and CDR2 as SYDVKM. The CDR3 spells CASSLFWTAGNTIYF. The CDR3 DNA sequence: TGTGCCAGCAGTTTATTCTGGACAGCTGGAAACACCATATATTTT.

The J gene is TRBJ2-1, the V gene TRBV2; D is unclear. V gave up 8 bases and J gave up 12 bases, with 11 bases separating them. Germline V CDR1 and CDR2: SNHLY, FYNNEI. This CDR3 comprises 10 residues. The CDR3 is CASSQTAQFF. CDR3 DNA: TGTGCCAGCTCACAGACGGCGCAGTTCTTC.

The V gene is TRBV2, the J gene TRBJ1-1; tentatively, D is TRBD1 (6 bases). The V end lost 6 bases, the J end lost 4 bases, and 15 bases lay between the germline ends. The CDR3 has 14 amino acids. From germline, CDR1 is SNHLY and CDR2 FYNNEI. CDR3 sequence: CASSPGTSSTEAFF. The CDR3 nucleotides are TGTGCCAGCAGCCCCGGGACATCATCCACTGAAGCTTTCTTT.